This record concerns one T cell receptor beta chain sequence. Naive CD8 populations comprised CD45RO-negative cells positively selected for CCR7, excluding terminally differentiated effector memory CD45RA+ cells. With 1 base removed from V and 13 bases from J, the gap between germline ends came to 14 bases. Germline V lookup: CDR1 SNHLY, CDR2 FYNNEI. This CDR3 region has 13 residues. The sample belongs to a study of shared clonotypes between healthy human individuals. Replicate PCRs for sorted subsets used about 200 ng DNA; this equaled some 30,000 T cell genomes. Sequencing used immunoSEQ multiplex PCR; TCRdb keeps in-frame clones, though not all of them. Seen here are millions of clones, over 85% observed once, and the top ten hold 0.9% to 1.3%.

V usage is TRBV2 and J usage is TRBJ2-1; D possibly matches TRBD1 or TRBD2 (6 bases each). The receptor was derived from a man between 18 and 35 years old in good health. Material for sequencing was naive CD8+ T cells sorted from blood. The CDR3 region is CASSEGRGEGQFF. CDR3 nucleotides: TGTGCCAGCAGTGAAGGGAGGGGGGAAGGACAGTTCTTC.